The source of this TCR beta chain is a study of T cell responses to AZD1222 COVID-19 vaccine. Findings of the study overall: The number of AZD1222 recipients seropositive at baseline was only 6 or 7. A rise in Spike-specific TCR breadth and depth followed two AZD1222 doses. Along spike, vaccine-associated CD4 TCRs were found throughout, with dominance at 160-218 and 743-854. The donor cohort was predominantly white British with a female majority, and clonal diversity may have been underestimated.

This CDR3 region has 16 residues. Deletions cut 3 bases from V and 0 bases from J, with 10 bases between. Germline V CDR1 and CDR2: SGHNT, YYREEE (reference sequence). Only in-frame clones appear in the TCRdb table, and some are missing; sequencing was by immunoSEQ multiplex PCR. Counted here are roughly 99,000 clones, roughly nine tenths occurring once; the ten biggest clones make up 3.5% to 4.5%. Comment on this clone: No antigen is known for it. This same CDR3 is encoded by further DNA sequences in the sample.

The sample was peripheral blood, taken on day 0 of AZD1222 vaccination. This receptor was identified in an adult in good health. The V gene is TRBV5-4, the J gene TRBJ1-6, with no clear D. This CDR3 reads CASSSAGSSYNSPLHF. Here the CDR3 DNA reads TGTGCCAGCAGCTCGGCGGGAAGCTCCTATAATTCACCCCTCCACTTT.